The source of this TCR beta chain is a study of shared clonotypes between healthy human individuals. The method was immunoSEQ multiplex PCR; TCRdb's version includes in-frame clones alone and lacks a portion of them. The repertoire consists of more than 550,000 clones, with 90% occurring once and the leading ten covering 34%. The CDR3 loop spans 15 amino acids. The V and J ends lost 5 bases and 3 bases respectively, with 17 bases between them. CDR1 is PRHDT and CDR2 is FYEKMQ in the germline V gene (reference sequence). The sequence came from a man between 18 and 35 years old in good health. Some clones in this sample may be carry-over from other donors' samples. V gene TRBV13 combines with J gene TRBJ2-7, with D perhaps assigned TRBD1 or TRBD2 (5 bases each). Sequences were obtained from memory CD8+ T cells from PBMCs. Subset defined: CD45RO+ cells pooled with CCR7-negative TemRA cells. The CDR3 nucleotides read TGTGCCAGCAGCCTTAGAGGGGTACCGGGCTACGAGCAGTACTTC. It specifies CASSLRGVPGYEQYF.